Listed below are T cell receptor beta chains from one sample, sequenced in a study of regulatory T cells in long-lasting Graves disease. TCRdb itself ran the multiplex PCR reads through MiXCR, one entry per CDR3 protein. The sample consists of some 460,000 distinct CDR3 sequences, about 17% of them appearing once. The sample was also reused in another study, on T cells in Graves' hyperthyroidism and ophthalmopathy.

This specimen consisted of peripheral blood mononuclear cells (PBMCs), obtained at new diagnosis, from a patient treated with antithyroid drugs. These receptors were taken from a man aged 35 to 55 with Graves disease. Each CDR3 is given with its conserved first and last residue. The D gene is left open where the match is weak. Clone size, where shown, is once, few, many, or a class for clones that have expanded.

clone size	V gene	D gene	J gene	CDR3 protein	CDR3 DNA
many	TRBV7-2	TRBD2	TRBJ2-5	CASSLRKSGIGRKQETQYF	TGTGCCAGCAGCTTAAGAAAAAGCGGGATCGGCAGAAAACAAGAGACCCAGTACTTC
-	TRBV12-3/TRBV12-4	TRBD1	TRBJ2-3	CASSRDRTSTDTQYF	TGTGCCAGCAGCCGGGACAGAACTAGCACAGATACGCAGTATTTT
many	TRBV18	TRBD1	TRBJ2-3	CASSPQGATDTQYF	TGTGCCAGCTCACCACAGGGGGCTACAGATACGCAGTATTTT
-	TRBV19	-	TRBJ2-6	CATGVAGANVLTF	TGTGCCACCGGGGTCGCTGGGGCCAACGTCCTGACTTTC
many	TRBV5-1	-	TRBJ2-1	CASSLVQNNEQFF	TGTGCCAGCAGCTTGGTACAGAACAATGAGCAGTTCTTC
few	TRBV19	-	TRBJ1-1	CASSIGLATEAFF	TGTGCCAGTAGTATTGGTCTCGCCACTGAAGCTTTCTTT
-	TRBV19	-	TRBJ1-1	CASHPSANTEAFF	TGTGCCAGCCACCCGAGCGCGAACACTGAAGCTTTCTTT
many	TRBV6-1	-	TRBJ1-5	CASSGGTWGNQPQHF	TGTGCCAGCAGTGGAGGGACGTGGGGCAATCAGCCCCAGCATTTT
-	TRBV20-1	-	TRBJ2-5	CSARGRAEPQETQYF	TGCAGTGCTAGAGGCAGGGCGGAGCCTCAAGAGACCCAGTACTTC
few	TRBV7-9	TRBD2	TRBJ2-2	CASSLIVTSVGELFF	TGTGCCAGCAGCTTAATTGTAACTAGCGTCGGGGAGCTGTTTTTT
many	TRBV24-1	-	TRBJ1-5	CATSDGSLGSGNQPQHF	TGTGCCACCAGTGATGGCAGTTTGGGTAGTGGTAATCAGCCCCAGCATTTT
many	TRBV11-2	-	TRBJ2-1	CASSLQGGVEQFF	TGTGCCAGCAGCCTACAGGGGGGGGTTGAGCAGTTCTTC
once	TRBV7-9	-	TRBJ1-1	CASVWGDTEAFF	TGTGCCAGCGTCTGGGGTGACACTGAAGCTTTCTTT
many	TRBV2	-	TRBJ2-7	CASSDRGARTYEQYF	TGTGCCAGCAGTGACAGGGGCGCTCGAACCTACGAGCAGTACTTC
many	TRBV11-2	TRBD1	TRBJ2-3	CASSSRDRGGDTQYF	TGTGCCAGCAGCTCCCGGGACAGGGGGGGAGATACGCAGTATTTT
few	TRBV29-1	TRBD2	TRBJ2-3	CSVLSGSFGDTQYF	TGCAGCGTCCTTAGCGGGAGTTTTGGAGATACGCAGTATTTT
-	TRBV20-1	TRBD2	TRBJ2-1	CSARFFTSGSYNEQFF	TGCAGTGCCAGATTTTTTACTAGCGGGAGTTACAATGAGCAGTTCTTC
many	TRBV10-3	TRBD2	TRBJ2-1	CAISESAGRNSYNEQFF	TGTGCCATCAGTGAGTCGGCCGGGAGGAACTCCTACAATGAGCAGTTCTTC
-	TRBV6-2/TRBV6-3	TRBD2	TRBJ2-1	CASSRPGLADLNEQFF	TGTGCCAGCAGTCGACCGGGACTAGCGGACCTCAATGAGCAGTTCTTC
once	TRBV5-1	-	TRBJ2-7	CASSFERGEQYF	TGCGCCAGCAGCTTTGAGAGGGGCGAGCAGTACTTC
many	TRBV12-3/TRBV12-4	TRBD2	TRBJ2-1	CASKTGTGGTSGKNEQFF	TGTGCCAGCAAGACCGGGACAGGGGGGACTAGCGGGAAAAATGAGCAGTTCTTC
many	TRBV10-2	TRBD1	TRBJ1-5	CASSDRGRNQPQHF	TGCGCCAGCAGTGACAGGGGGAGGAATCAGCCCCAGCATTTT
few	TRBV7-6	-	TRBJ2-1	CASSLFTTKNSYNEQFF	TGTGCCAGCAGCTTATTTACGACGAAAAACTCCTACAATGAGCAGTTCTTC
few	TRBV12-3/TRBV12-4	-	TRBJ1-6	CASSFVPTGNSPLHF	TGTGCCAGCAGTTTCGTCCCGACTGGGAATTCACCCCTCCACTTT
many	TRBV3-1	-	TRBJ1-5	CASSQDRNQPQHF	TGCGCCAGCAGCCAAGACAGAAATCAGCCCCAGCATTTT
many	TRBV5-1	TRBD2	TRBJ2-1	CASSPPGGNEQFF	TGTGCCAGCAGCCCTCCGGGGGGAAATGAGCAGTTCTTC
-	TRBV15	-	TRBJ2-7	CATSRAFGSREQYF	TGTGCCACCAGCAGAGCCTTCGGCAGTCGGGAGCAGTACTTC
-	TRBV7-3	TRBD1	TRBJ2-1	CASSYDRGPYNEQFF	TGTGCCAGCAGCTACGACAGGGGCCCCTACAATGAGCAGTTCTTC
few	TRBV19	-	TRBJ1-1	CASSMGRLSTEAFF	TGTGCCAGTAGTATGGGCAGGCTGAGCACTGAAGCTTTCTTT
few	TRBV27	-	TRBJ1-5	CASGVSGNQPQHF	TGTGCCAGCGGCGTATCAGGCAATCAGCCCCAGCATTTT
few	TRBV6-1	-	TRBJ1-5	CASSEMDTLIDQPQHF	TGTGCCAGCAGTGAAATGGACACATTGATTGATCAGCCCCAGCATTTT
few	TRBV5-4	-	TRBJ1-2	CASSLRGPLDYGYTF	TGTGCCAGCAGCTTGCGGGGCCCCTTAGACTATGGCTACACCTTC
many	TRBV28	TRBD1	TRBJ2-7	CASSGTGGHEQYF	TGTGCCAGCAGTGGAACAGGGGGCCACGAGCAGTACTTC
many	TRBV30	-	TRBJ2-7	CALSGGSYEQYF	TGTGCCTTGAGCGGAGGATCCTACGAGCAGTACTTC
-	TRBV14	-	TRBJ2-7	CASSKRGGLGQGSYEQYF	TGTGCCAGCAGCAAAAGGGGAGGGCTAGGACAGGGCTCCTACGAGCAGTACTTC
many	TRBV29-1	TRBD2	TRBJ2-1	CSVASGGRTAEQFF	TGCAGCGTTGCTAGCGGGGGACGAACAGCTGAGCAGTTCTTC
once	TRBV28	TRBD1	TRBJ2-2	CASNTQGAEYTGELFF	TGTGCCAGTAATACACAGGGGGCGGAGTACACCGGGGAGCTGTTTTTT
-	TRBV4-2	-	TRBJ1-1	CASSQDMTGPLNTEAFF	TGTGCCAGCAGCCAAGATATGACCGGACCTTTGAACACTGAAGCTTTCTTT
many	TRBV30	-	TRBJ1-2	CAWSAGTSYGYTF	TGTGCCTGGAGTGCCGGGACATCTTATGGCTACACCTTC
few	TRBV20-1	TRBD1	TRBJ2-6	CSGTDRGSGANVLTF	TGCAGTGGAACGGACAGGGGCTCTGGGGCCAACGTCCTGACTTTC
once	TRBV10-1	-	TRBJ2-1	CASSESGAGEQFF	TGCGCCAGCAGTGAGTCGGGGGCCGGGGAGCAGTTCTTC
many	TRBV5-1	-	TRBJ2-7	CASSLGAYEQYF	TGTGCCAGCAGCTTAGGGGCCTACGAGCAGTACTTC
many	TRBV7-9	TRBD1	TRBJ1-4	CASSYALGQGLEKLFF	TGTGCCAGCAGCTACGCTTTGGGACAGGGTTTGGAAAAACTGTTTTTT
many	TRBV5-1	TRBD2	TRBJ2-7	CASSTQRGPYEQYF	TGCGCCAGCAGCACCCAGCGGGGACCCTACGAGCAGTACTTC
few	TRBV5-1	-	TRBJ2-7	CASSSQGGGKYEQYF	TGCGCCAGCAGCTCACAGGGAGGGGGCAAGTACGAGCAGTACTTC
many	TRBV7-2	TRBD1	TRBJ2-7	CASSPQSGGTEQYF	TGTGCCAGCAGCCCCCAGTCAGGGGGCACCGAGCAGTACTTC
-	TRBV20-1	TRBD2	TRBJ2-2	CSAVGLAGEQSANTGELFF	TGCAGTGCCGTAGGACTAGCGGGAGAACAGAGCGCGAACACCGGGGAGCTGTTTTTT
-	TRBV7-3	TRBD1	TRBJ1-1	CASSHGTGGMNTEAFF	TGTGCCAGCAGCCACGGGACAGGGGGAATGAACACTGAAGCTTTCTTT